Below are 6 T cell receptor beta chains sequenced from a single sample in a study of vaccination effects on CD4 cells after COVID-19. TCRdb's copy holds only in-frame clones and misses some; the assay was immunoSEQ multiplex PCR. Seen here are around 50,000 clones, roughly 77% observed once, and the top ten hold approximately 5.8%. What these receptors recognize is not known. Sequencing followed a ViraFEST assay step that expanded antigen-specific CD4+ T cells with viral peptide pools. A roughly ten-day culture period preceded the isolation of CD4+ T cells. The person was diagnosed with PCR-confirmed SARS-CoV-2 infection between March and December 2020. Sequenced material: CD4+ T cells from PBMCs cultured with HIV peptides, taken before COVID-19 vaccination. Subset indicated: HIV-1 Nef peptide pool negative control/reference culture. Receptors originate from a human donor who had a prior SARS-CoV-2 infection.

This sequence joins TRBV6-6 and TRBJ1-5; TRBD1 is a possible D gene (5 bases). Germline V gene lookup returns CDR1 MNHNY and CDR2 SVGAGI (reference sequence). The CDR3 has 15 amino acids. The V end was cut by 5 bases, the J end by 6 bases, with 17 bases between. For the CDR3, the DNA is TGTGCCAGCAGTAGCTGGGACCAGCAGAGTCAGCCCCAGCATTTT. Its protein is CASSSWDQQSQPQHF.

The J gene is TRBJ2-1, the V gene TRBV5-5; 14 nucleotides align to TRBD2. J gave up 8 bases and V 2 bases, and 6 bases lay outside the gene matches. Germline-derived CDR1 and CDR2 are SGHKS and YYEKEE (reference sequence). CDR3 length: 16 amino acids. The CDR3, as DNA: TGTGCCAGCAGCTTCACCGGGACTAGCGGGGGTTATGAGCAGTTCTTC. As protein: CASSFTGTSGGYEQFF.

The table lists this clone with a count of one. This chain connects TRBV9 to TRBJ2-3; TRBD2 aligns across 7 bases. The CDR3 length is 16 residues. V lost 0 bases, J lost 1 base, and 5 bases stayed unmatched. CDR1 and CDR2 (germline): SGDLS, YYNGEE. The DNA for the CDR3 is TGTGCCAGCAGCGTAGTCGCTCTAGCGGGCACAGATACGCAGTATTTT. Protein product: CASSVVALAGTDTQYF.

This clone was recorded once. The junction and the germline gene differ at one end; a read error may be behind it. The sample carries other DNA sequences with the same CDR3. This chain links TRBV25-1 with TRBJ2-7, with a possible D match to TRBD1 (6 bases). Looked up from germline, CDR1 is MGHDK and CDR2 is SYGVNS. The CDR3 spans 15 residues. The CDR3 nucleotides read TGTGCCAGCAGTGAATATCAGGGGTTCGGTTACGAGCAGTATTTC. Residues: CASSEYQGFGYEQYF.

The chain uses TRBV19 and TRBJ2-1, with 11 bases that match TRBD2. V was clipped by 3 bases and J by 5 bases; unmatched bases: 3. Germline CDR1 reads LNHDA; CDR2 reads SQIVND (reference sequence). CDR3 length equals 15 residues. The CDR3 protein is CASSIRLAGHNEQFF. CDR3 in DNA: TGTGCCAGTAGTATCCGACTAGCGGGACACAATGAGCAGTTCTTC.

The genes are TRBV5-1 and TRBJ2-7; D not resolved. CDR1 and CDR2 from the germline V gene are SGHRS and YFSETQ. The length of the CDR3 is 14 residues. Trimming removed 0 bases at V and 2 bases at J, with 9 bases between. The CDR3 loop is CASSLVEAPYEQYF. The CDR3 DNA reads as TGCGCCAGCAGCTTGGTTGAGGCTCCCTACGAGCAGTACTTC.